This TCR beta chain was sequenced for a study of Graves' ophthalmopathy and Graves' hyperthyroidism. Many counts were recorded for this clonotype. The CDR3 is made up of 14 amino acids. V shed 11 bases and J shed 1 base, with 15 bases lying between them. Germline V gene lookup returns CDR1 ENHRY and CDR2 SYGVKD. The sequenced template was RNA, covering the TCR beta CDR3 region. HTBI primers were employed in first-round RT-PCR, then a second-round multiplex PCR followed. MiXCR, applied by TCRdb to the multiplex PCR reads, yields one record per CDR3 protein. This sample yields 150,000 to 200,000 distinct CDR3 sequences, of which 35% to 45% are seen a single time; 7.5% to 10% belongs to the top ten.

The V gene is TRBV10-3, the J gene TRBJ1-5; the D gene is possibly TRBD1 (5 bases). This sequence was found in a man younger than 40 with Graves' ophthalmopathy. Sequenced input: peripheral blood. CDR3 sequence (DNA): TGTGCCGTCCAGGGCATAGGGAGCAATCAGCCCCAGCATTTT. It encodes CAVQGIGSNQPQHF.